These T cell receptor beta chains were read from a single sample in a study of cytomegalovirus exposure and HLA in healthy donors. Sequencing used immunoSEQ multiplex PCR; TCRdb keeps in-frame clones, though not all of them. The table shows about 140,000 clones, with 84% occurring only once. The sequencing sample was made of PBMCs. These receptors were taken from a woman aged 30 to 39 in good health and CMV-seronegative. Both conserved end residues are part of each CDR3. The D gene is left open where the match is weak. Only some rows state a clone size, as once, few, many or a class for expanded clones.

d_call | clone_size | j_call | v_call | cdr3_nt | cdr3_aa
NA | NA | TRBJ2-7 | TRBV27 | TGTGCCAGCAGTTTATCGAAAGGGACTCGATCCTACGAGCAGTACTTC | CASSLSKGTRSYEQYF
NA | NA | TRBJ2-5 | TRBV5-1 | TGCGCCAGCAGCTTGGAAGCGGTTGAAGAGACCCAGTACTTC | CASSLEAVEETQYF
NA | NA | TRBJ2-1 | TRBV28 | TGTGCCAGCAGTTTTTGGCAGGTCAATGAGCAGTTCTTC | CASSFWQVNEQFF
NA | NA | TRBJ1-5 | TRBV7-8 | TGTGCCAGCAGCTTAGAGGCAGGGAACATGCATCAGCCCCAGCATTTT | CASSLEAGNMHQPQHF
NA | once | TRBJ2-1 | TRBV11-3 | TGTGCCAGCAGCTTAGGACAGGAGAGTTCTTACAATGAGCAGTTCTTC | CASSLGQESSYNEQFF
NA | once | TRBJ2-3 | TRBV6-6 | TGTGCCAGCAGTTACGGGCAGATAAAAGATACGCAGTATTTT | CASSYGQIKDTQYF
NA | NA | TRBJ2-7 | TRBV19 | TGTGCCAGTAGTCCCCAGGGATACCTCTACGAGCAGTACTTC | CASSPQGYLYEQYF
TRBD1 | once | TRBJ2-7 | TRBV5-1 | TGCGCCAGCAGCTTGGCAGCGACAGGGCTCTCCTACGAGCAGTACTTC | CASSLAATGLSYEQYF
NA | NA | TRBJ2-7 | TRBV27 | TGTGCCAGCAATGGGGGGACCTCCCCCCTCTACGAGCAGTACTTC | CASNGGTSPLYEQYF
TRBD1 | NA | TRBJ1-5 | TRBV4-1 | TGCGCCAGCAGCCGCGACACAGGGGGCAATCAGCCCCAGCATTTT | CASSRDTGGNQPQHF
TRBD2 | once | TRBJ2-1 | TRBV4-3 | TGCGCCAGCAGCCAAGTTGCGGGGGACAATGAGCAGTTCTTC | CASSQVAGDNEQFF
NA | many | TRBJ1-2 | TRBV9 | TGTGCCAGCAGCTCCCCTCAACAGGGTTCCTATGGCTACACCTTC | CASSSPQQGSYGYTF
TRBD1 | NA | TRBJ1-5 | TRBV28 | TGTGCCAGCAGGCTCGGCCGGGACAGGGTCCAGCCCCAGCATTTT | CASRLGRDRVQPQHF
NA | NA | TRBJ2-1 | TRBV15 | TGTGCCACCAGCAGAGATGTTCTTAATGAGCAGTTCTTC | CATSRDVLNEQFF
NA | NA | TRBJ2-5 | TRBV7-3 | TGTGCCAGCAGCGCACAGGGTGGGGAGAAGACCCAGTACTTC | CASSAQGGEKTQYF
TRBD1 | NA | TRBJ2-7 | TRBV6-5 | TGTGCCAGCATCGCGCTCCGGGACAGCTACGAGCAGTACTTC | CASIALRDSYEQYF
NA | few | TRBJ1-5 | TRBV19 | TGTGCCAGTAGTATGGTGGGGGGTAGCCAGCCCCAGCATTTT | CASSMVGGSQPQHF
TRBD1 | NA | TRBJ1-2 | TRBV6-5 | TGTGCCAGCAGTTACTCAGAGGGGGCGCGAGGCTACACCTTC | CASSYSEGARGYTF
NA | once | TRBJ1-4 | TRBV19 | TGTGCCAGTAGTACACAGAGATTAAATGAAAAACTGTTTTTT | CASSTQRLNEKLFF
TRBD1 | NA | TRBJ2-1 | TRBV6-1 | TGTGCCAGCAGAACGGGACAGCTATACAATGAGCAGTTCTTC | CASRTGQLYNEQFF
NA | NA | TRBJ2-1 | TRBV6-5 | TGTGCCAGCAGTACGGCAGGGATCCCCTACAATGAGCAGTTCTTC | CASSTAGIPYNEQFF
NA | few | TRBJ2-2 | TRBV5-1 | TGCGCCAGCAGCTTCGACTATATGAACACCGGGGAGCTGTTTTTT | CASSFDYMNTGELFF
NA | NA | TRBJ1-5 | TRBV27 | TGTGCCAGCAGTTTTTGTGAAGCAGGGGCCTTAATTGATCAGCCCCAGCATTTT | CASSFCEAGALIDQPQHF
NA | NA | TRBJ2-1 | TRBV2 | TGTGCCAGCAGCCGAGGGTTCAGTACCTACAATGAGCAGTTCTTC | CASSRGFSTYNEQFF
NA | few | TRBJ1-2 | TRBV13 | TGTGCCAGCAGCTTAAAGTCAGGGAATAACTATGGCTACACCTTC | CASSLKSGNNYGYTF
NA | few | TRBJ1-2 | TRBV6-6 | TGTGCCAGCAGCATACAGCAGGGTAACTATGGCTACACCTTC | CASSIQQGNYGYTF
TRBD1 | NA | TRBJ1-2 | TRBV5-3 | TGTGCCAGAAGCTTTTCGCACAGGGGAGTTGATGGCTACACCTTC | CARSFSHRGVDGYTF
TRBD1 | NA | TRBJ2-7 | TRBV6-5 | TGTGCCAGCAGCAAAGGACAGGTGGCGGGCAGCGAGCAGTACTTC | CASSKGQVAGSEQYF
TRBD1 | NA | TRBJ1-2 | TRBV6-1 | TGTGCCAGCAGTGATAAGACAGGGTATGGCTACACCTTC | CASSDKTGYGYTF
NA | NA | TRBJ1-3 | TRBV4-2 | TGTGCCAGCAGCCGAACAGGGTTAGTGGGAAACACCATATATTTT | CASSRTGLVGNTIYF
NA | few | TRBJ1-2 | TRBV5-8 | TGTGCCAGCAGCGCAACAGTTATCTATGGCTACACCTTC | CASSATVIYGYTF
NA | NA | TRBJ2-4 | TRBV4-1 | TGCGCCAGCAGCCTCCATGGGTCGGCAGGGATTCAGTACTTC | CASSLHGSAGIQYF
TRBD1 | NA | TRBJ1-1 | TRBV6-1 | TGTGCCAGCAGAAGGACAAGGGACAGGGACGCTTTCTTT | CASRRTRDRDAFF
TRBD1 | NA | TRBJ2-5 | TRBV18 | TGTGCCAGCTCACCCGGACAGGGAGGAGAGACCCAGTACTTC | CASSPGQGGETQYF
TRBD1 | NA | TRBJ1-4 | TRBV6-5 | TGTGCCAGCAGTTACTCTCCGGGACAGGGGAATGAAAAACTGTTTTTT | CASSYSPGQGNEKLFF
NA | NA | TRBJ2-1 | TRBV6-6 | TGTGCCAGCAACCGGGACACCACCTACAATGAGCAGTTCTTC | CASNRDTTYNEQFF
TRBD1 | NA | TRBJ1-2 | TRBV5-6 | TGTGCCAGCAGCCTAGGACAGGCGCATGGCTACACCTTC | CASSLGQAHGYTF
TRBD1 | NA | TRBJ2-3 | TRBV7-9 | TGTGCCAGCAGCTTAGACAGGGGCGTCACAGATACGCAGTATTTT | CASSLDRGVTDTQYF
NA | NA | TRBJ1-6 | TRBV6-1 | TGTGCCAGCAGTCTGGACAGTTATAATTCACCCCTCCACTTT | CASSLDSYNSPLHF
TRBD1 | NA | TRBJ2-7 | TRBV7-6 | TGTGCCAGCAGCTTCGACAGGGGGCCCTACGAGCAGTACTTC | CASSFDRGPYEQYF
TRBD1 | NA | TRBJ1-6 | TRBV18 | TGTGCCAGCTCGCCGACAGGGGATAATTCACCCCTCCACTTT | CASSPTGDNSPLHF
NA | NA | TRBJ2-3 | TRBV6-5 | TGTGCCAGCAGTTACTTAGAGTCCACAGATACGCAGTATTTT | CASSYLESTDTQYF
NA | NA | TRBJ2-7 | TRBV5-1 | TGCGCCAGCAGCATGTCACAGGGGAGGACCTACGAGCAGTACTTC | CASSMSQGRTYEQYF
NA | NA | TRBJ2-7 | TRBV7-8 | TGTGCCAGCAGCCGCCCGGGGAGCTCCTACGAGCAGTACTTC | CASSRPGSSYEQYF
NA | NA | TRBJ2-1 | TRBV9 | TGTGCCAGCAGCGTACTCGGGACCTACAATGAGCAGTTCTTC | CASSVLGTYNEQFF
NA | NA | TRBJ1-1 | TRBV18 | TGTGCCAGCTCACCGGGGGGGAGCCTTAACACTGAAGCTTTCTTT | CASSPGGSLNTEAFF
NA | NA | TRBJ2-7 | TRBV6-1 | TGTGCCAGCAGTGAAATCATTTACAGGGACACACGACAGTACTTC | CASSEIIYRDTRQYF
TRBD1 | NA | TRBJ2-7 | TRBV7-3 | TGTGCCAGCAGCCAAGCACAGGGGTACGAGCAGTACTTC | CASSQAQGYEQYF
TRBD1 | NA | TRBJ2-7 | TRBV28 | TGTGCCAGCAGTTCCCTCATCGCCGTTAACCTACAGGGGGCCTCCTCCTACGAGCAGTACTTC | CASSSLIAVNLQGASSYEQYF
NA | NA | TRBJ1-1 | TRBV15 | TGTGCCACCAGCAGGATCCTAAACACTGAAGCTTTCTTT | CATSRILNTEAFF
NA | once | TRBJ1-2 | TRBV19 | TGTGCCAGTAACCCAATACAGACTAACTATGGCTACACCTTC | CASNPIQTNYGYTF
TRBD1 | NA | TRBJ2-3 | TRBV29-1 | TGCAGCGTGGTTGGACAGGGACCTGGCACAGATACGCAGTATTTT | CSVVGQGPGTDTQYF